The subject of this entry is one T cell receptor beta chain. Breast cancer patients provided tissue from their axillary draining lymph nodes. TCRdb passed the multiplex PCR reads through MiXCR, listing each CDR3 protein once. The sample shows about 150,000 distinct CDR3 sequences, around a third of them seen only once. These data belong to a study of breast tumors, draining lymph nodes, adjacent tissues. The J segment lost 7 bases and the V segment lost 5 bases, leaving 11 bases of the junction unmatched. This CDR3 region has 14 residues. The germline gives CDR1 SGHTA, CDR2 FQGTGA. The clonotype comes from a female donor with breast cancer. Some clones in this sample may be carry-over from other donors' samples. The genes are TRBV7-3 and TRBJ2-7, with 7 positions matching TRBD1. The sequenced sample was axillary lymph node tissue. The CDR3 region has the DNA TGTGCCAGCAGCATCATTGAGGGGGCGGATGAGCAGTACTTC. Its translation: CASSIIEGADEQYF. The whole variable domain, remainder taken from reference TRBV7-3 and TRBJ2-7, is GAGVSQTPSNKVTEKGKYVELRCDPISGHTALYWYRQSLGQGPEFLIYFQGTGAADDSGLPNDRFFAVRPEGSVSTLKIQRTERGDSAVYLCASSIIEGADEQYFGPGTRLTVT.